Following are 26 T cell receptor beta chains from one sample sequenced in a study of blood T cell repertoires in COVID-19. The repertoire was sequenced with immunoSEQ multiplex PCR; TCRdb's copy has only in-frame clones and lacks some. The sample contains roughly 71,000 clones, 80% of which appear only once. What was sequenced was peripheral blood. The receptors shown here come from an older man who had recovered from COVID-19.

The J gene is TRBJ2-7, the V gene TRBV19; TRBD1 matches at 9 bases. There are 14 residues in the CDR3. The ends lost 10 bases at V and 0 bases at J; junction bases unmatched: 7. Germline V gene sequence: CDR1 LNHDA, CDR2 SQIVND (reference sequence). CDR3: CATGDRASSYEQYF. The CDR3, as DNA: TGTGCCACCGGGGACAGGGCGAGCTCCTACGAGCAGTACTTC. Supplemented by reference TRBV19 and TRBJ2-7, the full variable domain reads DGGITQSPKYLFRKEGQNVTLSCEQNLNHDAMYWYRQDPGQGLRLIYYSQIVNDFQKGDIAEGYSVSREKKESFPLTVTSAQKNPTAFYLCATGDRASSYEQYFGPGTRLTVT.

V gene TRBV4-3 combines with J gene TRBJ1-2; 9 positions match TRBD1. Germline V gene sequence: CDR1 LGHNA, CDR2 YSLEER. The ends lost 3 bases at V and 4 bases at J; junction bases unmatched: 6. CDR3 length equals 15 residues. The CDR3 coding sequence is TGCGCCAGCAGCCAGAGGACAGGGGTGGGCTATGGCTACACCTTC. Its translation: CASSQRTGVGYGYTF.

The V gene is TRBV9, the J gene TRBJ1-4, with D possibly being TRBD1 (5 bases). Germline CDR1 and CDR2: SGDLS and YYNGEE. Trimming pared 5 bases from V and 6 bases from J, leaving 17 bases between. The CDR3 runs to 15 residues. The CDR3 is CASSGDSAGYEKLFF. DNA of the CDR3: TGTGCCAGCAGTGGAGATTCTGCAGGGTATGAAAAACTGTTTTTT.

The chain links TRBV18 to TRBJ2-3; possibly TRBD2 for D (6 bases). There are 13 residues in the CDR3. Germline V lookup: CDR1 KGHSH, CDR2 LQKENI. V lost 4 bases to trimming and J lost 6 bases, with 11 bases between them. The CDR3 nucleotides are TGTGCCAGCTCACACGGGAGTTTGGATACGCAGTATTTT. Amino acid sequence: CASSHGSLDTQYF.

The V gene is TRBV6-2 or TRBV6-3, the J gene TRBJ2-1, with D perhaps matching TRBD2 (6 bases). This CDR3 comprises 14 residues. Germline V gives CDR1 MNHEY, CDR2 SVGEGT. V was pared by 5 bases and J by 9 bases, with 17 bases between. CDR3 sequence: CASSKLPGVIEQFF. The DNA of the CDR3 is TGTGCCAGCAGTAAACTACCGGGGGTCATTGAGCAGTTCTTC.

The genes are TRBV5-4 and TRBJ2-7, with TRBD1 as a possible D gene (5 bases). The CDR3 sequence is 13 residues long. Germline V CDR1 and CDR2: SGHNT, YYREEE (reference sequence). Deletions cut 6 bases from V and 5 bases from J, with 15 bases between. CDR3: CASNLWGLHEQYF. Here the CDR3 DNA reads TGTGCCAGCAACCTCTGGGGCCTCCACGAGCAGTACTTC.

The gene calls are TRBV18 and TRBJ1-2, with TRBD1 matching over 12 bases. The CDR3 runs 18 residues. In germline, CDR1 is KGHSH, CDR2 LQKENI. The J segment lost 3 bases and the V segment lost 0 bases, leaving 8 bases of the junction unmatched. The CDR3 DNA reads as TGTGCCAGCTCACCACCGGGGGGACAGGGGGCAAACGACTATGGCTACACCTTC. Its protein is CASSPPGGQGANDYGYTF. Combining the CDR3 with reference TRBV18 and TRBJ1-2 gives the whole variable domain NAGVMQNPRHLVRRRGQEARLRCSPMKGHSHVYWYRQLPEEGLKFMVYLQKENIIDESGMPKERFSAEFPKEGPSILRIQQVVRGDSAAYFCASSPPGGQGANDYGYTFGSGTRLTVV.

The rearrangement joins TRBV9 to TRBJ2-1; 11 bases map to TRBD1. Germline V gene data show CDR1 as SGDLS and CDR2 as YYNGEE. With V trimmed by 3 bases and J by 4 bases, 6 bases remained unmatched. CDR3 length: 16 residues. CDR3 in amino acids: CASSAYGTGGYNEQFF. The DNA of the CDR3 is TGTGCCAGCAGCGCCTACGGGACAGGGGGTTACAATGAGCAGTTCTTC.

The chain carries TRBV24-1 and TRBJ2-5; 10 bases fit TRBD1. CDR3 size: 15 residues. Germline CDR1 is KGHDR and CDR2 is SFDVKD. Trimming took 3 bases from V and 5 from J; bases not matched to a gene: 5. CDR3 loop: CATSDGGTGVETQYF. DNA for the CDR3: TGTGCCACCAGTGATGGGGGGACAGGGGTTGAGACCCAGTACTTC.

A single count supports this clone. The rearrangement links TRBV18 to TRBJ1-1, with D possibly matching TRBD1 (6 bases). CDR1 and CDR2 from the germline V gene are KGHSH and LQKENI. The CDR3 contains 11 residues. V gave up 5 bases and J gave up 7 bases, with 8 bases separating them. DNA of the CDR3: TGTGCCAGCTCAGCGGACAGTGAAGCTTTCTTT. This translates into CASSADSEAFF.

Details on this clone: This sample includes further DNA sequences coding for the same CDR3. The chain uses TRBV7-2 and TRBJ2-2; TRBD2 might be the D (5 bases). The CDR3 length is 13 residues. The V end was cut by 3 bases, the J end by 6 bases, with 8 bases between. Germline-derived CDR1 and CDR2 are SGHTA and FQGNSA. CDR3 DNA sequence: TGTGCCAGCAGCTTCTCCGGGGCCGGGGAGCTGTTTTTT. Amino acids: CASSFSGAGELFF.

Only a few counts were recorded for this clone. The chain employs TRBV12-3 or TRBV12-4 and TRBJ2-5, with D possibly matching TRBD1 (6 bases). This CDR3 contains 13 residues. The germline V and J ends were trimmed by 5 bases and 5 bases, with 12 bases remaining between them. CDR3 in DNA: TGTGCCAGCAGTACTACAGGGTGGGAGACCCAGTACTTC. This codes for CASSTTGWETQYF.

J is TRBJ2-3 and V is TRBV18; 13 nucleotides line up with TRBD2. With V trimmed by 3 bases and J by 5 bases, 11 bases remained unmatched. The CDR3 length is 18 residues. CDR1 and CDR2 (germline): KGHSH, LQKENI. As DNA, the CDR3 is TGTGCCAGCTCACCCCAAACGCCAGGACTAGCGGGGGAAGATACGCAGTATTTT. It translates to CASSPQTPGLAGEDTQYF.

CDR3: CASSYSSGGSYNEQFF. The DNA for the CDR3 is TGTGCCAGCAGTTACTCGAGCGGCGGGAGCTACAATGAGCAGTTCTTC. The chain combines TRBV6-5 with TRBJ2-1; 7 bases agree with TRBD2. The germline V gene has CDR1 MNHEY and CDR2 SVGAGI. The CDR3 runs to 16 residues. The V gene end was trimmed by 0 bases and the J gene end by 3 bases; junction bases not matched to a gene: 5.

Here the CDR3 reads CASSVTPGLRTGELFF. The CDR3 DNA follows: TGTGCCAGCAGTGTCACGCCGGGACTAAGAACCGGGGAGCTGTTTTTT. This rearrangement joins TRBV27 to TRBJ2-2; TRBD2 matches at 7 bases. The CDR3 sequence is 16 residues long. V shed 5 bases and J 5 bases; nucleotides not matched to a gene: 11. Germline V gene lookup returns CDR1 MNHEY and CDR2 SMNVEV (reference sequence).

The rearrangement links TRBV2 to TRBJ2-2; 12 bases match TRBD2. J gave up 3 bases and V 5 bases, and 1 base lay outside the gene matches. This CDR3 has 15 residues. Germline CDR1 is SNHLY and CDR2 is FYNNEI. This chain's CDR3 is CASSLAGGDTGELFF. For the CDR3, the DNA is TGTGCCAGCAGTCTAGCGGGAGGGGACACCGGGGAGCTGTTTTTT. The full variable domain, rest sourced from reference TRBV2 and TRBJ2-2, is EPEVTQTPSHQVTQMGQEVILRCVPISNHLYFYWYRQILGQKVEFLVSFYNNEISEKSEIFDDQFSVERPDGSNFTLKIRSTKLEDSAMYFCASSLAGGDTGELFFGEGSRLTVL.

J is TRBJ1-3 and V is TRBV7-2; the D gene is possibly TRBD1 (5 bases). V shed 1 base and J shed 3 bases, with 19 bases lying between them. Germline loops: CDR1 SGHTA, CDR2 FQGNSA. This CDR3 has 18 amino acids. CDR3 DNA: TGTGCCAGCAGCTTAGAGCCACGGGGGGGGTTCGGTGGAAACACCATATATTTT. It translates to CASSLEPRGGFGGNTIYF.

This clone was seen only once. The chain uses TRBV5-1 and TRBJ1-6; TRBD1 matches 8 bases. After removal of 0 bases from V and 9 bases from J, the junction contained 2 bases not matched to a gene. The length of the CDR3 is 14 residues. CDR1 SGHRS and CDR2 YFSETQ come from the germline V gene. In DNA form, the CDR3 reads TGCGCCAGCAGCTTGGGACAGGGGACTTCACCCCTCCACTTT. Protein sequence: CASSLGQGTSPLHF.

CDR3 residues: CASSPGVAGSGEQYF. CDR3 DNA sequence: TGTGCCAGCTCACCCGGGGTAGCGGGATCTGGCGAGCAGTACTTC. The gene calls are TRBV18 and TRBJ2-7; 8 nucleotides line up with TRBD2. Per germline, CDR1 KGHSH and CDR2 LQKENI. The CDR3 covers 15 residues. Germline trimming cut 3 bases from V and 6 bases from J; bases unmatched to any gene: 10.

The table lists this clone with a few counts. This rearrangement joins TRBV19 to TRBJ2-2, with 9 bases matching TRBD2. V shed 6 bases and J 2 bases; nucleotides not matched to a gene: 7. Germline CDR1 is LNHDA and CDR2 is SQIVND (reference sequence). The CDR3 loop spans 16 amino acids. The CDR3 region is CASRPLAGENTGELFF. In DNA, the CDR3 is TGTGCCAGTAGACCTTTAGCGGGGGAAAACACCGGGGAGCTGTTTTTT.

For the CDR3, the DNA is TGTGCCAGCAGCCCTCTAGGGGGCCAAGAGACCCAGTACTTC. It codes for CASSPLGGQETQYF. The chain is built from TRBV7-2 and TRBJ2-5; maybe TRBD1 (6 bases). The CDR3 has 14 residues. Germline CDR1 reads SGHTA; CDR2 reads FQGNSA. The V end was cut by 5 bases, the J end by 1 base, with 11 bases between.

This sequence joins TRBV5-1 and TRBJ2-1; D gene ambiguous. CDR1 and CDR2 from the germline V gene are SGHRS and YFSETQ. Trimming took 0 bases from V and 5 from J, leaving 9 bases between them. The CDR3 consists of 14 residues. The DNA for the CDR3 is TGCGCCAGCAGCTTGGCCCTAGGCCACAATGAGCAGTTCTTC. Its protein product is CASSLALGHNEQFF. The variable domain in full, with the rest retrieved from reference TRBV5-1 and TRBJ2-1, is KAGVTQTPRYLIKTRGQQVTLSCSPISGHRSVSWYQQTPGQGLQFLFEYFSETQRNKGNFPGRFSGRQFSNSRSEMNVSTLELGDSALYLCASSLALGHNEQFFGPGTRLTVL.

This clone was seen more than once but under ten times. In nucleotides, the CDR3 is TGTGCCAGCAGTTACTCCCTGGGTAGCGGTCCCGGGGAGCTGTTTTTT. Amino acid sequence: CASSYSLGSGPGELFF. This chain connects TRBV6-2 or TRBV6-3 to TRBJ2-2; a possible D gene is TRBD2 (6 bases). Trimming pared 0 bases from V and 6 bases from J, leaving 14 bases between. Germline loops: CDR1 MNHEY, CDR2 SVGEGT. The CDR3 has 16 amino acids.

The chain has TRBV19 and TRBJ2-1; 11 nucleotides agree with TRBD2. Trimming cost V 6 bases and J 3 bases; bases outside gene matches: 13. Germline CDR1 is LNHDA and CDR2 is SQIVND (reference sequence). This CDR3 is 18 amino acids long. CDR3 sequence reads: CASSPARTSGSIYNEQFF. CDR3 DNA sequence: TGTGCCAGTAGCCCGGCCCGAACTAGCGGGAGTATCTACAATGAGCAGTTCTTC.

The chain links TRBV13 to TRBJ1-2; 7 positions match TRBD1. The CDR3 spans 16 residues. The V and J ends lost 5 bases and 4 bases, in that order; junction bases with no gene match: 13. Germline-derived CDR1 and CDR2 are PRHDT and FYEKMQ (reference sequence). The CDR3 sequence: CASSAHRRDSIYGYTF. CDR3 DNA sequence: TGTGCCAGCAGCGCCCACCGGAGGGACAGCATCTATGGCTACACCTTC.

The chain uses TRBV7-9 and TRBJ1-3, with TRBD1 identical over 8 bases. The germline V gene encodes CDR1 SEHNR and CDR2 FQNEAQ (reference sequence). Trimming removed 4 bases from V and 0 bases from J; junction bases left unmatched: 5. The CDR3 extends over 16 amino acids. CDR3 in amino acids: CASSSWTGISGNTIYF. As DNA, the CDR3 is TGTGCCAGCAGCTCCTGGACAGGGATCTCTGGAAACACCATATATTTT.